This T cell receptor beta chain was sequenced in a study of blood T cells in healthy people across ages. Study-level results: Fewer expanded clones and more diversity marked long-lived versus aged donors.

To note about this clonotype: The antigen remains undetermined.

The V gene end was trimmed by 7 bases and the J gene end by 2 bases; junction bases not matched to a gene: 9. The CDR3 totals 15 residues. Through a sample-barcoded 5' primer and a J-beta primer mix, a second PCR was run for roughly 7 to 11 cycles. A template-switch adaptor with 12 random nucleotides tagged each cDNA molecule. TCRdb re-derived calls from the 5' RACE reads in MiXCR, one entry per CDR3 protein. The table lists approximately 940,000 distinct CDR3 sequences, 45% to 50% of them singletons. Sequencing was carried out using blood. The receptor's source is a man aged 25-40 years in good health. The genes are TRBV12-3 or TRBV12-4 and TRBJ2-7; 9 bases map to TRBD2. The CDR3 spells CASILSGGPPYEQYF. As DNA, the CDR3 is TGTGCCAGCATCCTGAGCGGGGGGCCGCCCTACGAGCAGTACTTC.